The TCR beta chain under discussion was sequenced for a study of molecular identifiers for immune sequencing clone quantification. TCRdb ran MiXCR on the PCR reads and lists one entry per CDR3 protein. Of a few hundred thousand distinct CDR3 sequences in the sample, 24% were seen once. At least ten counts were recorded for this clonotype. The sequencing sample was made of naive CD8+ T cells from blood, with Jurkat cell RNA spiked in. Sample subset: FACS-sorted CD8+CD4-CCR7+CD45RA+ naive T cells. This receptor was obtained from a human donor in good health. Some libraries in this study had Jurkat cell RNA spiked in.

DNA for the CDR3: TGTGCCAGCAGCCCCCGGACAGAAGAGACCCAGTACTTC. Its translation: CASSPRTEETQYF. V is TRBV7-9 and J is TRBJ2-5; possible D gene TRBD1, 6 bases. V dropped 5 bases and J dropped 3 bases, with 10 bases sitting between them. The CDR3 is 13 amino acids. Germline CDR1 reads SEHNR; CDR2 reads FQNEAQ (reference sequence).